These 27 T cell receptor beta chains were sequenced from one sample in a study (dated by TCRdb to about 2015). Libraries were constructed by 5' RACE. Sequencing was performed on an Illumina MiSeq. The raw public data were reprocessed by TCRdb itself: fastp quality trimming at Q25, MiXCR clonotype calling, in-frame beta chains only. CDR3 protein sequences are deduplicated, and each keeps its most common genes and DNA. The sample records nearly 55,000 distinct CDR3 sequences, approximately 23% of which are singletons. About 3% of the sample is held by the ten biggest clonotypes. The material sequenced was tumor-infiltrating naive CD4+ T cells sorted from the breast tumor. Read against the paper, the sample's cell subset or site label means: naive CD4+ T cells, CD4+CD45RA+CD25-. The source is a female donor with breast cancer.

DNA for the CDR3: TGTGCCAGCAGCGGGGGCTTCAACGAGCAGTACTTC. It translates to CASSGGFNEQYF. This chain connects TRBV28 to TRBJ2-7; D may correspond to TRBD1 or TRBD2 (6 bases each). The CDR3 contains 12 residues. CDR1 and CDR2 from the germline V gene are MDHEN and SYDVKM. V lost 6 bases and J lost 5, with 11 bases in between.

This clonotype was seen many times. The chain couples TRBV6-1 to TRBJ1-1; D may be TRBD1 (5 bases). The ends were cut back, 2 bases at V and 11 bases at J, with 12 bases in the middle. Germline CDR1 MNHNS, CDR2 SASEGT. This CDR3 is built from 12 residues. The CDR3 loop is CASSEWGVGAFF. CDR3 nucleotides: TGTGCCAGCAGTGAATGGGGGGTTGGGGCTTTCTTT.

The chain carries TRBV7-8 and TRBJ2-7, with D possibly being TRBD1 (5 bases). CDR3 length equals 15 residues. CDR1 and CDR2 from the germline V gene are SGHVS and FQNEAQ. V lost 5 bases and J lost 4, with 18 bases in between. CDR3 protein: CASSPTWTRLYEQYF. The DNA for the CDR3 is TGTGCCAGCAGCCCCACTTGGACACGTCTTTACGAGCAGTACTTC.

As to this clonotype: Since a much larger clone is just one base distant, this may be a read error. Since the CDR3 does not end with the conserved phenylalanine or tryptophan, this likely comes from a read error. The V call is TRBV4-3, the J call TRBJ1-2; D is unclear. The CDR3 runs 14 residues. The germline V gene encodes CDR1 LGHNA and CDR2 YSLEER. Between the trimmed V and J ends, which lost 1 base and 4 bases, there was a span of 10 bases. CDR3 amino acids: CASSQATFGYGYTS. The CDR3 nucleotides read TGCGCCAGCAGCCAAGCGACATTTGGCTATGGCTACACCTCC.

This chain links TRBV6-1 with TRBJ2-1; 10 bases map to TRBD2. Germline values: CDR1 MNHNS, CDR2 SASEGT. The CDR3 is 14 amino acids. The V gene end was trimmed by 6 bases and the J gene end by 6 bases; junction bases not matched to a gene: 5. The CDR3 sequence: CASRTSGMGNEQFF. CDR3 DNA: TGTGCCAGCAGAACTAGCGGGATGGGCAATGAGCAGTTCTTC.

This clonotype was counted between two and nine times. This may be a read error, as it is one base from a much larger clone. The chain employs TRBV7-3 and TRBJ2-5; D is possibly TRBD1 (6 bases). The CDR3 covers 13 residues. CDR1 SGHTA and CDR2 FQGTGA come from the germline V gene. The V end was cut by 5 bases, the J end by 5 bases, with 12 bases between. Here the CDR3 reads CASSGARGETQYF. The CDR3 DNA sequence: TGTGCCAGCAGCGGGGCGAGGGGGGAGACCCAGTACTTC.

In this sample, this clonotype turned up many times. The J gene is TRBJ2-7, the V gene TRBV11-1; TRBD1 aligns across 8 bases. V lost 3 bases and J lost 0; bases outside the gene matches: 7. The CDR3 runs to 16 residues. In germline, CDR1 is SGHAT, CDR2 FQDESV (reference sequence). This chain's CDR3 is CASSFPLGQDSYEQYF. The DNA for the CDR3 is TGTGCCAGCAGCTTTCCCCTGGGACAGGACTCCTACGAGCAGTACTTC.

The CDR3 coding sequence is TGTGCCAGCAGTCAGGCAGGGGGCCGTATAGGTGGCTACACCTTC. Its protein is CASSQAGGRIGGYTF. The chain joins TRBV6-5 to TRBJ1-2, with 8 bases aligning to TRBD1. The CDR3 consists of 15 residues. Unmatched junction bases numbered 12, after V lost 5 bases and J lost 7 bases. CDR1 and CDR2 (germline): MNHEY, SVGAGI.

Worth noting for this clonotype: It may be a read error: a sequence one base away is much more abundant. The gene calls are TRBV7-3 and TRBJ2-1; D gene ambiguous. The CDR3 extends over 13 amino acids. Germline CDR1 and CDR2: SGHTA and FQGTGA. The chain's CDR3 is CASSNSGYNEHFF. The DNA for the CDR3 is TGTGCCAGCAGCAATTCGGGTTACAATGAGCATTTCTTC.

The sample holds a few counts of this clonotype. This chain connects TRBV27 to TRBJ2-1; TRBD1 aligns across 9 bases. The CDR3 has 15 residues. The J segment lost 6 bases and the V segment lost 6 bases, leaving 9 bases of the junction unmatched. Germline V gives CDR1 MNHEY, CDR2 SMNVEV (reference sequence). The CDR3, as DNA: TGTGCCAGCAGCCCTCGACAGGGGGGATCCAATGAGCAGTTCTTC. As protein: CASSPRQGGSNEQFF.

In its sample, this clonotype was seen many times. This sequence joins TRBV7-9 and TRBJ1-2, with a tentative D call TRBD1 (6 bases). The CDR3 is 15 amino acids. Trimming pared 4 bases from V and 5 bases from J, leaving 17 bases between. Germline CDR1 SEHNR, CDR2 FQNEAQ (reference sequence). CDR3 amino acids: CASSSQRAGDYGYTF. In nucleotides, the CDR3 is TGTGCCAGCAGCTCGCAGAGGGCAGGGGATTATGGCTACACCTTC.

DNA of the CDR3: TGTGCCAGCATTGCAGGGGCGGGAGGGGCCAACGTCCTGACTTTC. Translating it yields CASIAGAGGANVLTF. The V and J genes are TRBV6-1 and TRBJ2-6, with D perhaps assigned TRBD1 or TRBD2 (6 bases each). Germline V gene sequence: CDR1 MNHNS, CDR2 SASEGT. There are 15 residues in the CDR3. V lost 7 bases and J lost 4, with 14 bases in between.

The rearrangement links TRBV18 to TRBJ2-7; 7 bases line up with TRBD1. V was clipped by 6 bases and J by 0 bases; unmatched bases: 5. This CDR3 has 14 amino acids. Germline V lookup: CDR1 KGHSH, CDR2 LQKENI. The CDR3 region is CASSSRGRSYEQYF. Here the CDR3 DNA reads TGTGCCAGCTCGTCTAGGGGGCGCTCCTACGAGCAGTACTTC.

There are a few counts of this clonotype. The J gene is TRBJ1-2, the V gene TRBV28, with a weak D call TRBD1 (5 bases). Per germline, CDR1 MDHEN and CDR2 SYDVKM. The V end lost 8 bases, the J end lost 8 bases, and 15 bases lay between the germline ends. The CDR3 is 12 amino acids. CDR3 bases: TGTGCCAGCTGGGGCAGGCGAGGCGGCTACACCTTC. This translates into CASWGRRGGYTF.

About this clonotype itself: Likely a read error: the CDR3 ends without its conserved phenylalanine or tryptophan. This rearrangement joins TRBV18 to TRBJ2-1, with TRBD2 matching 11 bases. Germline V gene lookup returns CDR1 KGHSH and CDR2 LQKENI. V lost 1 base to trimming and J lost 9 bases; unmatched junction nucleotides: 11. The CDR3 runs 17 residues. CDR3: CASSPLSLAGGDGEQFL. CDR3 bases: TGTGCCAGCTCACCACTAAGCCTAGCGGGGGGTGATGGTGAGCAGTTCCTC.

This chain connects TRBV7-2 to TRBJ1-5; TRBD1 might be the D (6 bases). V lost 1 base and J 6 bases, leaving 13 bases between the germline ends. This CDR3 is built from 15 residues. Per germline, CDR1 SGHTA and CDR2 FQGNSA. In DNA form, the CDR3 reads TGTGCCAGCAGCTTAGTAGGTGAAGGGGGTCAGCCCCAGCATTTT. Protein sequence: CASSLVGEGGQPQHF.

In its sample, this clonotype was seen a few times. The CDR3 here is CASSLGLASNEQFF. DNA of the CDR3: TGTGCCAGCAGCTTAGGACTAGCGTCCAATGAGCAGTTCTTC. The chain carries TRBV7-2 and TRBJ2-1, with 8 bases identical to TRBD2. The CDR3 covers 14 residues. V lost 1 base and J lost 6; bases outside the gene matches: 2. Germline CDR1 SGHTA, CDR2 FQGNSA.

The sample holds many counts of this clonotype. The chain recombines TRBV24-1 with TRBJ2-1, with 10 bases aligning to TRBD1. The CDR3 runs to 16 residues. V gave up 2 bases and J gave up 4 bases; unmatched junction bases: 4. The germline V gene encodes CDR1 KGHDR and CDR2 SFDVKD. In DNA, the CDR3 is TGTGCCACCAGTGATTGGACAGGGGGGAAGTACAATGAGCAGTTCTTC. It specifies CATSDWTGGKYNEQFF.

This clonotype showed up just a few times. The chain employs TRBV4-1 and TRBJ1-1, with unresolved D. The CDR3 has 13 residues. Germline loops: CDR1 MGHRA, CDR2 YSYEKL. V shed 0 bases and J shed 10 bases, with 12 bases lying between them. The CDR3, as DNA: TGCGCCAGCAGCCAAGATCGTGTCAGTCGAGCTTTCTTT. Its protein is CASSQDRVSRAFF.

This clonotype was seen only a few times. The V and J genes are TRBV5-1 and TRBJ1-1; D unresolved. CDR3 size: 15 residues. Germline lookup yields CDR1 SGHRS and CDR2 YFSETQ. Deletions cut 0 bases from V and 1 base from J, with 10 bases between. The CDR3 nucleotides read TGCGCCAGCAGCTTGGAGGGCAGGCCGAACACTGAAGCTTTCTTT. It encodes CASSLEGRPNTEAFF.

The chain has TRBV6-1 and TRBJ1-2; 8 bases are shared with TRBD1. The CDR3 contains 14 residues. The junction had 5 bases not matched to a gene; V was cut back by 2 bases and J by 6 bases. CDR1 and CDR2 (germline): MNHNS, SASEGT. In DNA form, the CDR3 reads TGTGCCAGCAGTGAACCAGGGGGCGCGAATGGCTACACCTTC. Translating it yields CASSEPGGANGYTF.

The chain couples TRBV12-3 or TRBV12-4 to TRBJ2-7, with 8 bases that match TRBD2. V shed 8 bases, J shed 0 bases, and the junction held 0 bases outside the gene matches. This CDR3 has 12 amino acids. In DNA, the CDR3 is TGTGCCAGCGGGACTAGCTCCTACGAGCAGTACTTC. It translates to CASGTSSYEQYF.

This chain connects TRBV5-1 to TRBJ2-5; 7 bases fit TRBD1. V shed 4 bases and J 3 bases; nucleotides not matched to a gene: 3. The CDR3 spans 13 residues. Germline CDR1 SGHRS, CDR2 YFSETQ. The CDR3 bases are TGCGCCAGCAGCGGGGGACAGAAAGAGACCCAGTACTTC. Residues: CASSGGQKETQYF.

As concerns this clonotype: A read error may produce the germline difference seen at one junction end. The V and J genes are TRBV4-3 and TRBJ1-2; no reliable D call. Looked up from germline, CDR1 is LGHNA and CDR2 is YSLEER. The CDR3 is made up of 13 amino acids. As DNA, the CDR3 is TGCGTCAGCAGCCAAGATATCAACTATGGCTACACCTTC. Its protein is CVSSQDINYGYTF.

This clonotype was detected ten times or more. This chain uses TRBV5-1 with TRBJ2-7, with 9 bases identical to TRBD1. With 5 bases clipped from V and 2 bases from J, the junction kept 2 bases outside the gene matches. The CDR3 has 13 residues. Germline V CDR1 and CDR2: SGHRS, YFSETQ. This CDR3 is CASRTGGTYEQYF. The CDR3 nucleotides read TGCGCCAGCAGGACAGGGGGTACCTACGAGCAGTACTTC. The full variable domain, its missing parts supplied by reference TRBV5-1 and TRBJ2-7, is KAGVTQTPRYLIKTRGQQVTLSCSPISGHRSVSWYQQTPGQGLQFLFEYFSETQRNKGNFPGRFSGRQFSNSRSEMNVSTLELGDSALYLCASRTGGTYEQYFGPGTRLTVT.

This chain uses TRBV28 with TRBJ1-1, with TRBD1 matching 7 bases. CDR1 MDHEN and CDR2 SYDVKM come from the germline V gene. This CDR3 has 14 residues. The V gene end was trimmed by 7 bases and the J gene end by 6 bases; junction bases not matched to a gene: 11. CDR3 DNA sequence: TGTGCCAGCATTGCCCCGACAGGGACCCCTGAAGCTTTCTTT. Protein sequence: CASIAPTGTPEAFF.

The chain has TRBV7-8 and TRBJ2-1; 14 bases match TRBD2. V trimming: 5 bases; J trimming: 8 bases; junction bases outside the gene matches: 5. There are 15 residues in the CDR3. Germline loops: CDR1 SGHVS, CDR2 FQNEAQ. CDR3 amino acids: CASSATSGRADEQFF. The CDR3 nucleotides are TGTGCCAGCAGCGCGACTAGCGGGAGGGCAGATGAGCAGTTCTTC.